The clone carrying this T cell receptor (beta chain) was seen a handful of times. Its target is not known. The sample comes from a study of CD8 T cells in ankylosing spondylitis. Whole-study findings and limits: There was a TCR beta motif, made of roughly eight highly homologous variants, that appeared characteristic of ankylosing spondylitis blood.

In making TCR beta libraries, quantitative 5'-RACE with molecular barcodes was used. TCRdb re-called the 5' RACE reads with MiXCR, one entry per CDR3 protein. This sample has approximately 300,000 distinct CDR3 sequences; approximately 8% occur once, and the top ten carry more than 14%. Germline CDR1 and CDR2: DFQATT and SNEGSKA (reference sequence). The CDR3 sequence is 14 residues long. Trimming removed 6 bases at V and 7 bases at J, with 19 bases between. Sequencing used blood, either unsorted or a sorted T cell fraction (not recorded which). This TCR derives from a male donor with ankylosing spondylitis. The chain recombines TRBV20-1 with TRBJ2-1; TRBD2 is a possible D gene (5 bases). DNA for the CDR3: TGCAGTGCCCCCCGGGATTGGGGTAGTAATGAGCAGTTCTTC. It codes for CSAPRDWGSNEQFF.